These T cell receptor beta chains were read from a single sample in a study of graft-versus-host responses after intestinal transplantation. TCRdb's copy holds only in-frame clones and misses some; the assay was immunoSEQ multiplex PCR. The profile shows 95,000 to 110,000 clones, approximately 86% of them singletons. These receptors have no identified antigens. The material was unstimulated CD4+ T cells sorted from spleen or lymph node cells, obtained before transplant. The receptors here all came from a human donor who was the organ donor for an intestinal transplant. The CDR3 runs from the conserved cysteine through the conserved F or W. The order of the fields is V gene, clone size, D gene, J gene, CDR3 DNA, CDR3 protein. D genes are given only for firm matches. Where a row states a size, it is once, few, many or the class of an expanded clone; other rows omit it.

TRBV19,once,TRBD2,TRBJ2-1,TGTGCCAGTAGTCGCTCTAGCGGGGAGCGGTACAATGAGCAGTTCTTC,CASSRSSGERYNEQFF
TRBV4-1,-,TRBD1,TRBJ1-2,TGCGCCAGCAGCCGCCCGGACAGGGACTATGGCTACACCTTC,CASSRPDRDYGYTF
TRBV27,-,-,TRBJ1-1,TGTGCCAGCAGACTAAGGGTAACGACTGAAGCTTTCTTT,CASRLRVTTEAFF
TRBV6-6,-,TRBD1,TRBJ1-2,TGTGCCAGCAGTAGGACAGGGGTTCTTGGCTACACCTTC,CASSRTGVLGYTF
TRBV18,-,-,TRBJ1-2,TGTGCCAGCTCACCCCGGGAGAGTAACTATGGCTACACCTTC,CASSPRESNYGYTF
TRBV7-2,-,-,TRBJ1-1,TGTGCCAGCAGCTTAGACCAGTACACTGAAGCTTTCTTT,CASSLDQYTEAFF
TRBV6-6,-,-,TRBJ1-6,TGTGCCAGCAGTTACGATGACAGTCCGAATTCACCCCTCCACTTT,CASSYDDSPNSPLHF
TRBV25-1,-,TRBD1,TRBJ2-1,TGTGCCAGCAGTGACAGGGGGTCCTACAATGAGCAGTTCTTC,CASSDRGSYNEQFF
TRBV4-3,-,TRBD1,TRBJ2-7,TGCGCCAGCAGCGACCGGGACAGGGGCTCCTACGAGCAGTACTTC,CASSDRDRGSYEQYF
TRBV28,-,-,TRBJ1-6,TGTGCCAGCAGGGCAGGAGGGAACTATAATTCACCCCTCCACTTT,CASRAGGNYNSPLHF
TRBV23-1,once,TRBD1,TRBJ2-7,TGCGCCAGCACCCGGGACAGGGACTACGAGCAGTACTTC,CASTRDRDYEQYF
TRBV6-5,once,-,TRBJ1-2,TGTGCCAGCAGGGGCCGGCGAGTCTATGGCTACACCTTC,CASRGRRVYGYTF
TRBV7-2,-,-,TRBJ2-2,TGTGCCAGCAGGCGGGACTTCAACACCGGGGAGCTGTTTTTT,CASRRDFNTGELFF
TRBV6-5,-,-,TRBJ2-7,TGTGCCAGCAGTAGTACGGGACGGACCTACGAGCAGTACTTC,CASSSTGRTYEQYF
TRBV9,-,-,TRBJ2-3,TGTGCCAGCAGCGCGACTTCTGGTACGCAGTATTTT,CASSATSGTQYF
TRBV29-1,-,-,TRBJ1-2,TGCAGCGTCGGACATCGGGCAGCACTGGACTATGGCTACACCTTC,CSVGHRAALDYGYTF
TRBV9,-,-,TRBJ1-6,TGTGCCAGCAGCGTAGAGGTCCAAGGGGCACCCCTCCACTTT,CASSVEVQGAPLHF
TRBV4-2,-,TRBD1,TRBJ1-2,TGTGCCAGCAGCCAAGACTGGGGGACAGGGGGAGGCTACACCTTC,CASSQDWGTGGGYTF
TRBV4-1,-,-,TRBJ2-3,TGCGCCAGCAGCCAAGATCCAAACACAGATACGCAGTATTTT,CASSQDPNTDTQYF
TRBV2,-,-,TRBJ1-1,TGTGCCAGCAGTGTTTTCACGAACACTGAAGCTTTCTTT,CASSVFTNTEAFF